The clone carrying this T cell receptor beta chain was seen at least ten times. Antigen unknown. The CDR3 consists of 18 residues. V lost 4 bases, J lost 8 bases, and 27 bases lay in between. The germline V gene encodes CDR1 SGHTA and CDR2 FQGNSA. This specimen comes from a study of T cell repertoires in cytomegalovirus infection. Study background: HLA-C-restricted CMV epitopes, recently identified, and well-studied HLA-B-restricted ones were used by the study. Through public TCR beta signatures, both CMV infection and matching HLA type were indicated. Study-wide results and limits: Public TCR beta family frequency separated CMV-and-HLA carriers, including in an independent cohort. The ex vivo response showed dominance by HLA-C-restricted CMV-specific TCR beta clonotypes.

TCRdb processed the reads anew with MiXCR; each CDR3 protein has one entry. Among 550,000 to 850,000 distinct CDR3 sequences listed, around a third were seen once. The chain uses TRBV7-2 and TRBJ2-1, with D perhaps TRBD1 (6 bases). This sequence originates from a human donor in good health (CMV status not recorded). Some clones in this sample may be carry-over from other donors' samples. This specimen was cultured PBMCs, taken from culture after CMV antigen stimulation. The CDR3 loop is CASSYYTLTLGGRDEQFF. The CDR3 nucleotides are TGTGCCAGCAGCTACTATACGCTGACTTTAGGGGGAAGGGATGAGCAGTTCTTC.